The table lists the clone carrying this TCR beta chain with a few counts. The data stem from a study of blood T cells in healthy people across ages. The authors ran a second PCR of roughly 6 to 12 cycles using a sample-barcoded 5' primer and a J-beta primer mix. TCRdb itself ran the 5' RACE reads through MiXCR, one entry per CDR3 protein. The sample includes over a million distinct CDR3 sequences, approximately 43% of them seen just once. CDR1 and CDR2 from the germline V gene are SQVTM and ANQGSEA. Trimming pared 5 bases from V and 3 bases from J, leaving 14 bases between. The CDR3 consists of 13 residues.

Sequenced: blood. The receptor comes from a woman aged 18-29 years in good health. The V call is TRBV29-1, the J call TRBJ2-7; D may be TRBD2 (5 bases). The CDR3 here is CSVSGRAIYEQYF. CDR3 coding DNA: TGCAGCGTTTCGGGAAGGGCGATCTACGAGCAGTACTTC.